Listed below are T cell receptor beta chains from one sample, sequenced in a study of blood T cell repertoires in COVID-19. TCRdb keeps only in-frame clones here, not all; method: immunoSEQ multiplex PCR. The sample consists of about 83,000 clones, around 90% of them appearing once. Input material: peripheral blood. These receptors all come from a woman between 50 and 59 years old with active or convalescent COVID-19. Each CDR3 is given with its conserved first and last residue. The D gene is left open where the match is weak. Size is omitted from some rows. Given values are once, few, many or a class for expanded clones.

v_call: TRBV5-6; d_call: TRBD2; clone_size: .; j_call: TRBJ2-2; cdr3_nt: TGTGCGGGACTAGCGGGGGCGGGAACCGGGGAGCTGTTTTTT; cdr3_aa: CAGLAGAGTGELFF
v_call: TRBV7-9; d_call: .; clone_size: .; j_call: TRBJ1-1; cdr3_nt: TGTGCCAGCAGCTCATTGGGGAGGACTGAAGCTTTCTTT; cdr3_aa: CASSSLGRTEAFF
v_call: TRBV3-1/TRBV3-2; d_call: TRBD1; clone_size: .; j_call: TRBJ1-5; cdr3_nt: TGTGCCAGCAGCTCCAGGGGGCAGCCCCAGCATTTT; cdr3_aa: CASSSRGQPQHF
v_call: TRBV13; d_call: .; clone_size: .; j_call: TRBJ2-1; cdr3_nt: TGTGCCAGCAGCCCCTTAGCAGAGAGCTCCTACAATGAGCAGTTCTTC; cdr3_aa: CASSPLAESSYNEQFF
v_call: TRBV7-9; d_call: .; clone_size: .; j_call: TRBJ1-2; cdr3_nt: TGTGCCAGCAGCTCTACCTGGTCAGGCCTCAACTATGGCTACACCTTC; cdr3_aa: CASSSTWSGLNYGYTF
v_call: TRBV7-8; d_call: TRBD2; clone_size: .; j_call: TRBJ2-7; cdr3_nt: TGTGCCAGCAGCTTAACAGCGGGGGAGCACTACGAGCAGTACTTC; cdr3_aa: CASSLTAGEHYEQYF
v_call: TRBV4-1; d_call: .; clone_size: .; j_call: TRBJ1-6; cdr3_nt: TGCGCCAGCAGCCCAGGCTCCTATAATTCACCCCTCCACTTT; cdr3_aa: CASSPGSYNSPLHF
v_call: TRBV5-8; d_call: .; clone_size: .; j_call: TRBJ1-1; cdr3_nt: TGTGCCAGCAGCCTCGCCGGGTCCTTGAACACTGAAGCTTTCTTT; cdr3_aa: CASSLAGSLNTEAFF
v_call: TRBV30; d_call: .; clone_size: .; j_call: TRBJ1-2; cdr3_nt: TGTGCCTGGAGGATCCGGTCACCAGGCTACACCTTC; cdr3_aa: CAWRIRSPGYTF
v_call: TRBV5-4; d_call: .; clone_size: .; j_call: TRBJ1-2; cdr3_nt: TGTGCCAGCAGCCCAACAGGTGCATATGGCTACACCTTC; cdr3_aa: CASSPTGAYGYTF
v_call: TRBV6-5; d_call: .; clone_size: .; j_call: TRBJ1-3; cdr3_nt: TGTGCCAGCTTAGGGAGGACTGGAAACACCATATATTTT; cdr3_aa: CASLGRTGNTIYF
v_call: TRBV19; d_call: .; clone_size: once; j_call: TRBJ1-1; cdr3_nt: TGTGCCAGTAGTATAATGCGGGCTGGGACTGAAGCTTTCTTT; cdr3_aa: CASSIMRAGTEAFF
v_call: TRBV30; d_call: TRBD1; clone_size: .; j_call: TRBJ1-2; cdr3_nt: TGTGCCTGGAGGGGGACAGACAACTATGGCTACACCTTC; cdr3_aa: CAWRGTDNYGYTF
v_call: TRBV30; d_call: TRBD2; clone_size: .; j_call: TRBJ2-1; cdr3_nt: TGTGCCCGGGGTCCGGGTAGCGGGGTCGCCTATGAGCAGTTCTTC; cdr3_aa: CARGPGSGVAYEQFF
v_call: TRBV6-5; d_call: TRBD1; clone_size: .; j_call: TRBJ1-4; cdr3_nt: TGTGCCGTCCGGGGACAGGGCCTTAGAAAACTGTTTTTT; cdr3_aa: CAVRGQGLRKLFF
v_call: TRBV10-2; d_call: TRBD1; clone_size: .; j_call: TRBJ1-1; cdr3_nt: TGCGCCAGCCGGGACAGAGACAACACTGAAGCTTTCTTT; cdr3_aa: CASRDRDNTEAFF
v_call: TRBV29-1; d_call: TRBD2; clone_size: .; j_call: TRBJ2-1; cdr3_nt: TGCAGCGTTCGCCTAGCGGGGGACAATGAGCAGTTCTTC; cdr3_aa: CSVRLAGDNEQFF
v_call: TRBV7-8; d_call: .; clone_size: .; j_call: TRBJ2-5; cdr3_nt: TGTGCCAGCAGTAAGACAGAACCCCGTTTTGCGGAGACCCAGTACTTC; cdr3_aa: CASSKTEPRFAETQYF
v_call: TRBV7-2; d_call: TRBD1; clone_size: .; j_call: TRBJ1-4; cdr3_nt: TGTGCCAGCAGCCCGGGACAGGCGAGTGAAAAACTGTTTTTT; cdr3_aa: CASSPGQASEKLFF
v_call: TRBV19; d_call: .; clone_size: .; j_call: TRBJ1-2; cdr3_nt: TGTGCCAGCTCTCGGACTCAAGGCTATGGCTACACCTTC; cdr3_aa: CASSRTQGYGYTF
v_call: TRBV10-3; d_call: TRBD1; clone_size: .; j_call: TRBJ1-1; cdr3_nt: TGTGCCATCAAAATGGACAGGGGGCGCAGGGACACTGAAGCTTTCTTT; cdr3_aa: CAIKMDRGRRDTEAFF
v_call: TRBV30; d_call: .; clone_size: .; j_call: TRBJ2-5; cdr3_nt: TGTGCCTGGAGTCAGGGGAAGGAGACCCAGTACTTC; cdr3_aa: CAWSQGKETQYF
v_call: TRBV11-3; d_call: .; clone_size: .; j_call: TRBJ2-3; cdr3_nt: TGTGCCAGCAGCCACGAAGGCGGGGGCAAGAATACGCAGTATTTT; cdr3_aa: CASSHEGGGKNTQYF
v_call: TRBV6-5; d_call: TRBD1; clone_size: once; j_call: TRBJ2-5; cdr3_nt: TGTGCCAGCAGCCGGACAGGGGGGGGAGAGACCCAGTACTTC; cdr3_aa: CASSRTGGGETQYF
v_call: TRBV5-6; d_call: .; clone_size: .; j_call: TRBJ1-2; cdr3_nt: TGTGCCAGCAGCTCGGCCGGGGCGGGGAGAGCCGGCTACACCTTC; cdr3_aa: CASSSAGAGRAGYTF
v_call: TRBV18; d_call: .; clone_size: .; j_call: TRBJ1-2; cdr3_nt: TGTGCCAGCTCCTTCGACAGGAGCGGCTACACCTTC; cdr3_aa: CASSFDRSGYTF
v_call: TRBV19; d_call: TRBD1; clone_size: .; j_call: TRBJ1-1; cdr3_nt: TGTGCCAGCCTACCTTGGGGACAGATGAACACTGAAGCTTTCTTT; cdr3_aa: CASLPWGQMNTEAFF
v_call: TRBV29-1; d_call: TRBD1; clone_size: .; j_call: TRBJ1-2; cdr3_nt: TGCAGCGTTGTGATTCCCGGACAGGGGATGGATGGCTACACCTTC; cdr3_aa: CSVVIPGQGMDGYTF
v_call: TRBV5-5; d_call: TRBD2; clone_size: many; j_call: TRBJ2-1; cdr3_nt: TGTGCCAGCAGCTCCCCGGGGGGGCTGAACAATGAGCAGTTCTTC; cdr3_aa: CASSSPGGLNNEQFF
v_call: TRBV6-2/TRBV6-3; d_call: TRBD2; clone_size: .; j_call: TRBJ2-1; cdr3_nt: TGTGCCAGCAGTTACCCCGTGGGGGGGGCCTACAATGAGCAGTTCTTC; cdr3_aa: CASSYPVGGAYNEQFF
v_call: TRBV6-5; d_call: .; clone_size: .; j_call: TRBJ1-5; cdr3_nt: TGTGCCAGCAGCATTATAGGGGCGTCTTATCAGCCCCAGCATTTT; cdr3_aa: CASSIIGASYQPQHF
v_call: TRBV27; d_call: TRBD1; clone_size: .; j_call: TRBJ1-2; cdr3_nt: TGTGCCAGCAGTTACGGACAGGGGGCGGGCTACACCTTC; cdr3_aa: CASSYGQGAGYTF
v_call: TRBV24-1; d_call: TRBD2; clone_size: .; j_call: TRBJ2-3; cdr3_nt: TGTGCCACCAGTGGTCGGGGGGCAGATACGCAGTATTTT; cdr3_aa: CATSGRGADTQYF
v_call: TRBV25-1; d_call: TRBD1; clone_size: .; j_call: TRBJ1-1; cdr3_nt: TGTGCCAGCAGTTCTAGGACAGGATTCGGGACTGAAGCTTTCTTT; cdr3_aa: CASSSRTGFGTEAFF
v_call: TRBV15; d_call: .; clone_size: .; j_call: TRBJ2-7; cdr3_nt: TGTGCCACCAGCAGAGATGGGAGCGAGCAGTACTTC; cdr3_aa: CATSRDGSEQYF
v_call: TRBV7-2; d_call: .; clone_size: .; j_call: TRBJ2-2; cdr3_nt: TGTGCCAGCAGCCTTCAGGGCGGGGAGCTGTTTTTT; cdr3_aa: CASSLQGGELFF
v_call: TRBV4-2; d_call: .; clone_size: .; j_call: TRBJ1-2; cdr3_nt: TGTGCCAGCAGCCAAGTAACAGGTGGTGGCTACACCTTC; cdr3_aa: CASSQVTGGGYTF
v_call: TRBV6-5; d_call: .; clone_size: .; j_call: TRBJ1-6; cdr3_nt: TGTGCCAGCAGAATGGAGGGGTGGAATTCACCCCTCCACTTT; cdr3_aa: CASRMEGWNSPLHF
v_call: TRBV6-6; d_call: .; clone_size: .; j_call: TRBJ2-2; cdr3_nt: TGTGCCCACAGGGAGGGGACCGGGGAGCTGTTTTTT; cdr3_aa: CAHREGTGELFF
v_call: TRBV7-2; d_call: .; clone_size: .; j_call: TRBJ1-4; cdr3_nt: TGTGCCAGCAGCTTAGAAGGATACCCAGGCGAAAAACTGTTTTTT; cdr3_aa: CASSLEGYPGEKLFF
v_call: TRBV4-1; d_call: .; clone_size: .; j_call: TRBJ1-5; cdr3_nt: TGCGCCAGCAGCCAAGATTCTGGTTACGGTCAGCCCCAGCATTTT; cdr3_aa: CASSQDSGYGQPQHF
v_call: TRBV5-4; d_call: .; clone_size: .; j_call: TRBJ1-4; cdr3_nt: TGTGCCAGCAGCGAGGGGGCAACTAATGAAAAACTGTTTTTT; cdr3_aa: CASSEGATNEKLFF
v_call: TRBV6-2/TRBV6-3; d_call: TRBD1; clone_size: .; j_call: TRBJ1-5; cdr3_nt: TGTGCCAGCAGTAAAATACCGGGACAGGTGTCCAATCAGCCCCAGCATTTT; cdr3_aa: CASSKIPGQVSNQPQHF
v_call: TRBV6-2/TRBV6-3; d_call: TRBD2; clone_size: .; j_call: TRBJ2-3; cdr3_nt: TGTGCCAGCAGTTACACGGGCGGGGGGGCCGGTACGCAGTATTTT; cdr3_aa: CASSYTGGGAGTQYF
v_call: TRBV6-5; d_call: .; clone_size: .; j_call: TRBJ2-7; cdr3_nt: TGTGCCAGCAGGTTTGTGTACAGCTCCTACGAGCAGTACTTC; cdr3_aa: CASRFVYSSYEQYF
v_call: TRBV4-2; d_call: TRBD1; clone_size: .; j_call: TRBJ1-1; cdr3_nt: TGTGCCAGCAACACAGGGGACTCAAGGACTGAAGCTTTCTTT; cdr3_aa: CASNTGDSRTEAFF
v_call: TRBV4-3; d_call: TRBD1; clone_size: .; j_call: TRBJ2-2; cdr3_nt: TGCGCCAGCAGCCAAGGGCAGGGGGCGGCCGGGGAGCTGTTTTTT; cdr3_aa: CASSQGQGAAGELFF
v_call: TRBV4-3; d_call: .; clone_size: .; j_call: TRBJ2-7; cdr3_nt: TGCGCCAGCAGCCAAGATTCCCAAATTCCGGGAGAGCAGTACTTC; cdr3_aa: CASSQDSQIPGEQYF
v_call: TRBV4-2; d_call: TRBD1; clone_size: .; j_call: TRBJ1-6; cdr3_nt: TGTGCCAGCAGCCAAACCCGGGACAGGGGTTCACCCCTCCACTTT; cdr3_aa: CASSQTRDRGSPLHF
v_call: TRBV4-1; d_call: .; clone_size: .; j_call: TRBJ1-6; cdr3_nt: TGCGCCAGCAGCCAACTGGACACAGGATCACCCCTCCACTTT; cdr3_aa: CASSQLDTGSPLHF